This paragraph reports one T cell receptor beta chain. The sample is drawn from a study of blood T cell repertoires in COVID-19. Study in general: PBMCs, B-cell-depleted T cells, or T cells were the source of the cDNA or gDNA that made up the material.

Some clones are missing from TCRdb's copy, which holds only in-frame ones; the method was immunoSEQ multiplex PCR. In the table there are 20,000 to 25,000 clones, nearly 90% of which are singletons. Germline trimming cut 3 bases from V and 0 bases from J; bases unmatched to any gene: 8. Germline CDR1 and CDR2: DFQATT and SNEGSKA (reference sequence). The CDR3 sequence is 17 residues long. The chain recombines TRBV20-1 with TRBJ2-3, with 11 bases matching TRBD2. This receptor was identified in a human donor in a cohort sampled during active COVID-19. The donor label of this sample is uncertain. Sequences were obtained from peripheral blood. CDR3 sequence: CSASSSGRAGSTDTQYF. The CDR3 DNA reads TGCAGTGCTAGTAGTAGCGGGAGGGCCGGGAGCACAGATACGCAGTATTTT.